This TCR beta chain derives from a study of T cell repertoires in cytomegalovirus infection (dated by TCRdb to between 2017 and 2020). A note on the overall study: Peptide stimulations targeted recently identified HLA-C-restricted CMV epitopes, whose presentation resists viral immunomodulation, together with well-studied HLA-B-restricted epitopes. Donor HLA type was relevant to the analysis, because carriage of CMV infection together with the matching HLA type was indicated by public TCR beta signatures.

TCRdb records Illumina HiSeq 1500 as the sequencer. TCRdb itself trimmed the public reads at Q25 with fastp, ran MiXCR and retained productive beta chains. CDR3 protein sequences are deduplicated, and each keeps its most common genes and DNA. In all, the sample holds about 78,000 distinct CDR3 sequences, and roughly 37% of those were seen once. The ten largest account for 85% to 95% of the sample. From cysteine to phenylalanine, the CDR3 is 15 amino acids long. Only CDR3 DNA is held: 45 bases, read in frame from base 1. The germline V gene gives CDR1 as MDHEN and CDR2 as SYDVKM. The germline ends are 12 bases apart after V is trimmed by 5 bases and J by 0 bases. Study-wide findings and limitations: Carriers of CMV infection plus the relevant HLA type were discriminated by the cumulative frequency of public TCR beta family members in the study cohort and in an independent approximately 360-donor cohort. In the ex vivo response, HLA-C-restricted CMV-specific TCR beta clonotypes were dominant, and in two of eight donors the single most frequent clonotype came from this HLA-C-restricted group.

Concerning this clonotype itself: It lacks a known antigen. Base qualities are not recorded, but no much larger clone differs from it by a single base.

This specimen's treatment or condition label, per the study, means: in vitro stimulation with specific CMV peptide epitopes to enrich CMV-specific T cells. The sequence links TRBV28 to TRBJ2-3, with a tentative D gene TRBD1 over 6 matching bases. This specimen consisted of CD8+ T cells from cultured PBMCs, obtained from culture after CMV antigen stimulation. This TCR derives from a human donor in good health (CMV status not recorded). Some clones in this sample may be carry-over from other donors' samples. The CDR3 sequence is CASSPYTGSTDTQYF. The base sequence is TGTGCCAGCAGTCCGTACACAGGGAGCACAGATACGCAGTATTTT.